Presented here are 23 T cell receptor beta chains from one specimen sequenced in a study of OX40 agonist ivuxolimab in advanced cancers. Method: immunoSEQ multiplex PCR; TCRdb's copy keeps in-frame clones and lacks some. The sample holds more than 55,000 clones, about 84% seen once. Source: CD4+ or CD8+ T cells sorted from blood, taken in a trial of the OX40 agonist ivuxolimab. These receptors all come from an adult with an advanced solid tumor such as melanoma, head and neck, liver or kidney cancer.

The rearrangement links TRBV15 to TRBJ2-1; TRBD2 agrees at 7 bases. Losses at the gene ends were 2 bases for V and 7 bases for J; bases not matched to a gene: 5. Germline CDR1 reads LNHNV; CDR2 reads YYDKDF (reference sequence). The CDR3 has 14 amino acids. CDR3 residues: CATSRLADVNEQFF. The CDR3 region has the DNA TGTGCCACCAGCAGACTAGCGGACGTAAATGAGCAGTTCTTC. Supplemented by reference TRBV15 and TRBJ2-1, the full variable domain reads DAMVIQNPRYQVTQFGKPVTLSCSQTLNHNVMYWYQQKSSQAPKLLFHYYDKDFNNEADTPDNFQSRRPNTSFCFLDIRSPGLGDTAMYLCATSRLADVNEQFFGPGTRLTVL.

This chain uses TRBV7-9 with TRBJ2-1, with 9 bases lining up with TRBD2. Germline V gene lookup returns CDR1 SEHNR and CDR2 FQNEAQ (reference sequence). There are 17 residues in the CDR3. Trimming at V came to 3 bases and at J to 1 base, leaving 7 bases not matched to a gene. Written as DNA, the CDR3 is TGTGCCAGCAGCTTGGCCCTAGGACTAGCGTCCTACAATGAGCAGTTCTTC. Residues: CASSLALGLASYNEQFF. Combining the CDR3 with reference TRBV7-9 and TRBJ2-1 gives the whole variable domain DTGVSQNPRHKITKRGQNVTFRCDPISEHNRLYWYRQTLGQGPEFLTYFQNEAQLEKSRLLSDRFSAERPKGSFSTLEIQRTEQGDSAMYLCASSLALGLASYNEQFFGPGTRLTVL.

This clone has only one observation. The chain recombines TRBV5-4 with TRBJ2-3, with D perhaps matching TRBD1 (6 bases). Germline V gene sequence: CDR1 SGHNT, CDR2 YYREEE (reference sequence). This CDR3 contains 12 residues. The V gene lost 5 bases and the J gene lost 6 bases, with 10 bases spanning the gap. The CDR3 protein is CASSAQGDTQYF. CDR3 bases: TGTGCCAGCAGTGCCCAGGGGGATACGCAGTATTTT.

This clone was recorded many times. V and J are TRBV7-9 and TRBJ2-5; D unclear. CDR1 is SEHNR, CDR2 FQNEAQ, per germline (reference sequence). Trimming shortened V by 1 base and J by 2 bases, and 8 bases separated the two germline ends. This CDR3 has 14 residues. The chain's CDR3 is CASSLGPFQETQYF. In nucleotides, the CDR3 is TGTGCCAGCAGCTTAGGTCCGTTTCAAGAGACCCAGTACTTC.

The chain is built from TRBV6-6 and TRBJ1-5; D gene uncertain. Between the trimmed V and J ends, which lost 5 bases and 2 bases, there was a span of 13 bases. This CDR3 contains 15 residues. Per germline, CDR1 MNHNY and CDR2 SVGAGI (reference sequence). CDR3 nucleotide sequence: TGTGCCAGCAGTGGGAGTCCGAGGGGCAATCAGCCCCAGCATTTT. It translates to CASSGSPRGNQPQHF.

The chain has TRBV7-2 and TRBJ2-7; 10 nucleotides line up with TRBD1. CDR1 is SGHTA and CDR2 is FQGNSA in the germline V gene. The CDR3 spans 15 residues. J lost 9 bases, V lost 0 bases, and 8 bases had no gene match. In nucleotides, the CDR3 is TGTGCCAGCAGCTTAGCGACGGGACAGGGGAGGTCGCAGTACTTC. Encoded protein: CASSLATGQGRSQYF.

CDR3 nucleotides: TGTGCCAGCACAAAGACAGATGGGGATGGCTACACCTTC. It translates to CASTKTDGDGYTF. The rearrangement joins TRBV11-2 to TRBJ1-2; D is perhaps TRBD1 (5 bases). V lost 7 bases and J lost 6, with 15 bases in between. In germline, CDR1 is SGHAT, CDR2 FQNNGV. The CDR3 is made up of 13 amino acids.

The chain carries TRBV5-5 and TRBJ2-5, with a possible D match to TRBD2 (6 bases). There are 13 residues in the CDR3. Between the trimmed V and J ends, which lost 5 bases and 4 bases, there was a span of 12 bases. The germline V gene encodes CDR1 SGHKS and CDR2 YYEKEE (reference sequence). The CDR3 loop reads CASSWDWAETQYF. As DNA, the CDR3 is TGTGCCAGCAGTTGGGACTGGGCAGAGACCCAGTACTTC.

J is TRBJ1-1 and V is TRBV6-1, with no clear D. V was pared by 2 bases and J by 1 base, with 8 bases between. The germline gives CDR1 MNHNS, CDR2 SASEGT. This CDR3 has 14 residues. The chain's CDR3 is CASSEQPENTEAFF. The CDR3 DNA reads TGTGCCAGCAGTGAACAGCCTGAGAACACTGAAGCTTTCTTT.

V usage is TRBV9 and J usage is TRBJ2-5; D might be TRBD2 (6 bases). Germline V gives CDR1 SGDLS, CDR2 YYNGEE. V was clipped by 0 bases and J by 3 bases, with 12 bases between them. The length of the CDR3 is 15 residues. CDR3 loop: CASSVGPREEETQYF. Here the CDR3 DNA reads TGTGCCAGCAGCGTAGGACCCAGGGAGGAAGAGACCCAGTACTTC.

The rearrangement links TRBV11-2 to TRBJ1-4; perhaps TRBD1 as D (6 bases). The germline V gene encodes CDR1 SGHAT and CDR2 FQNNGV. The CDR3 runs to 13 residues. V lost 1 base and J lost 14, with 14 bases in between. DNA for the CDR3: TGTGCCAGCAGCTTAGCACTACAGGGCTCCCTGTTTTTT. Translating it yields CASSLALQGSLFF.

This clone occurred a few times. For the CDR3, the DNA is TGTGCCAGCAGCGACAGGGAGGGTTCACCCCTCCACTTT. Its translation is CASSDREGSPLHF. This chain links TRBV7-9 with TRBJ1-6, with 7 bases aligning to TRBD1. Germline loops: CDR1 SEHNR, CDR2 FQNEAQ (reference sequence). V lost 5 bases and J lost 9; bases outside the gene matches: 4. CDR3 length: 13 residues.

The chain joins TRBV29-1 to TRBJ2-1; the D gene is possibly TRBD2 (6 bases). V lost 4 bases, J lost 3 bases, and 10 bases lay in between. The germline V gene has CDR1 SQVTM and CDR2 ANQGSEA. This CDR3 has 13 amino acids. The CDR3 here is CSVVADLYNEQFF. In DNA, the CDR3 is TGCAGCGTTGTAGCGGACCTCTACAATGAGCAGTTCTTC.

The table lists this clone with a count of one. The J gene is TRBJ2-5, the V gene TRBV6-1, with 8 bases matching TRBD2. The germline gives CDR1 MNHNS, CDR2 SASEGT. Trimming removed 6 bases from V and 1 base from J; junction bases left unmatched: 1. This CDR3 region has 13 residues. CDR3 nucleotide sequence: TGTGCCAGCAGCCGGGGGGGCCAAGAGACCCAGTACTTC. This encodes CASSRGGQETQYF.

The V call is TRBV18, the J call TRBJ2-3; D is unclear. Looked up from germline, CDR1 is KGHSH and CDR2 is LQKENI. This CDR3 has 14 residues. Trimming shortened V by 8 bases and J by 0 bases, and 12 bases separated the two germline ends. The CDR3 sequence: CASARAPSTDTQYF. The CDR3 region has the DNA TGTGCCAGCGCCCGGGCCCCGAGCACAGATACGCAGTATTTT.

The V call is TRBV7-9, the J call TRBJ1-3; D call uncertain. Germline assignment: CDR1 SEHNR and CDR2 FQNEAQ (reference sequence). There are 14 residues in the CDR3. V was pared by 5 bases and J by 6 bases, with 14 bases between. CDR3 nucleotide sequence: TGTGCCAGCAGCGCTCCGGGAATAGAAAACACCATATATTTT. The encoded protein is CASSAPGIENTIYF.

The rearrangement links TRBV5-1 to TRBJ2-3; unclear D gene. The germline gives CDR1 SGHRS, CDR2 YFSETQ. The V end was cut by 4 bases, the J end by 2 bases, with 5 bases between. The CDR3 has 12 amino acids. CDR3 protein: CASSTTTDTQYF. DNA for the CDR3: TGCGCCAGCAGCACGACCACAGATACGCAGTATTTT.

The chain has TRBV2 and TRBJ2-3; TRBD1 is a possible D gene (5 bases). Germline CDR1 SNHLY, CDR2 FYNNEI. The CDR3 is 15 amino acids. V was shortened by 6 bases and J by 2 bases, with 15 bases between the two germline ends. The CDR3 coding sequence is TGTGCCAGCAGCGCTTACACAGGAAACACAGATACGCAGTATTTT. Its translation: CASSAYTGNTDTQYF.

This clone was recorded only once. The chain joins TRBV5-4 to TRBJ2-2, with 7 bases lining up with TRBD1. Germline V lookup: CDR1 SGHNT, CDR2 YYREEE (reference sequence). The CDR3 covers 15 residues. V lost 5 bases, J lost 2 bases, and 6 bases stayed unmatched. The CDR3 spells CASSMDRSNTGELFF. In DNA form, the CDR3 reads TGTGCCAGCAGTATGGACAGGAGCAACACCGGGGAGCTGTTTTTT.

The rearrangement uses TRBV7-2 and TRBJ1-5; 10 nucleotides align to TRBD1. V was pared by 4 bases and J by 0 bases, with 3 bases of the junction left unmatched. The CDR3 totals 16 residues. CDR1 SGHTA and CDR2 FQGNSA come from the germline V gene. The CDR3 DNA follows: TGTGCCAGCAGCTGGGACAGGGGCAATAGCAATCAGCCCCAGCATTTT. This translates into CASSWDRGNSNQPQHF.

CDR3 sequence (DNA): TGTGCCAGCAGCTTAGCGGGAGGGCCCGGCACCGGGGAGCTGTTTTTT. Its protein is CASSLAGGPGTGELFF. This chain joins TRBV7-3 and TRBJ2-2, with TRBD2 matching over 9 bases. The CDR3 covers 16 residues. Germline CDR1 SGHTA, CDR2 FQGTGA. Trimming at V came to 2 bases and at J to 4 bases, leaving 5 bases not matched to a gene.

The chain carries TRBV7-3 and TRBJ2-1; 8 bases map to TRBD2. Germline CDR1 and CDR2: SGHTA and FQGTGA. The CDR3 has 16 amino acids. V shed 5 bases, J shed 8 bases, and the junction held 14 bases outside the gene matches. CDR3 sequence reads: CASSPSGGTRGYEQFF. Written as DNA, the CDR3 is TGTGCCAGCAGCCCGTCCGGAGGGACTAGGGGATATGAGCAGTTCTTC.

CDR3 coding DNA: TGTGCCAGCTCACCACCGTGGCACTCTGAAGGGGCTTTCTTT. Residues: CASSPPWHSEGAFF. This rearrangement joins TRBV18 to TRBJ1-1; no reliable D call. V lost 0 bases and J lost 11, with 16 bases in between. Germline loops: CDR1 KGHSH, CDR2 LQKENI. The CDR3 has 14 residues.